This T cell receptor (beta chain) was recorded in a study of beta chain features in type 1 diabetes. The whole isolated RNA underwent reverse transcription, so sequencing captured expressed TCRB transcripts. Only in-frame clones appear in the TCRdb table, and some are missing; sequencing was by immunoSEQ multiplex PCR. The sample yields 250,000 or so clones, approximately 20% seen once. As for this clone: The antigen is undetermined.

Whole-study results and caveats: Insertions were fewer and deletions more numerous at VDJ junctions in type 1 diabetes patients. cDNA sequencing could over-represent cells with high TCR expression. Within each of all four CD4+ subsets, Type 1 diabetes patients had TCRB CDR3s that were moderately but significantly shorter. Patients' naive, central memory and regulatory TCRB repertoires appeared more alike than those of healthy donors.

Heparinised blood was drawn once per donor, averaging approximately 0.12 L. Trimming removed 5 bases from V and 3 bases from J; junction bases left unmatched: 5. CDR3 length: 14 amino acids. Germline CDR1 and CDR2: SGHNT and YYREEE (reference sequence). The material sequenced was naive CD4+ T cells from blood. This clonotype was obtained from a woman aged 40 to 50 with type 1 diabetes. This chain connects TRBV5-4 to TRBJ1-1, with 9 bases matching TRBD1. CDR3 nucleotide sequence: TGTGCCAGCAGTTACGACAGGGGGGACACTGAAGCTTTCTTT. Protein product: CASSYDRGDTEAFF.